The 5 T cell receptor beta chains below were found in one sample sequenced in a study of T cell changes during pregnancy in multiple sclerosis. Generated by immunoSEQ multiplex PCR, the TCRdb table keeps only in-frame clones and is missing some. The sample shows roughly 80,000 clones, roughly nine tenths of them seen only once. The sequencing used peripheral blood, collected before pregnancy. The receptors here all came from a female donor with multiple sclerosis, enrolled in a pregnancy study.

This rearrangement joins TRBV28 to TRBJ1-4; a possible D gene is TRBD1 (5 bases). This CDR3 region has 17 residues. Germline CDR1 is MDHEN and CDR2 is SYDVKM. The V and J ends lost 3 bases and 5 bases respectively, with 19 bases between them. The CDR3 region has the DNA TGTGCCAGCAGTTTCCGAACCGGGGGAGGGTGGAATGAAAAACTGTTTTTT. Translating it yields CASSFRTGGGWNEKLFF.

This chain connects TRBV5-1 to TRBJ2-7; TRBD1 matches 7 bases. CDR3 length: 14 residues. Germline CDR1 SGHRS, CDR2 YFSETQ. V lost 4 bases and J lost 1; bases outside the gene matches: 5. The chain's CDR3 is CASSTTGPSYEQYF. The DNA for the CDR3 is TGCGCCAGCAGCACGACAGGGCCATCCTACGAGCAGTACTTC.

The chain joins TRBV5-1 to TRBJ2-7; 10 positions agree with TRBD2. With 0 bases clipped from V and 1 base from J, the junction kept 4 bases outside the gene matches. This CDR3 has 16 amino acids. Germline CDR1 reads SGHRS; CDR2 reads YFSETQ. The CDR3 protein is CASSLVVLAGSYEQYF. The CDR3 nucleotides read TGCGCCAGCAGCTTGGTTGTACTAGCGGGATCCTACGAGCAGTACTTC.

The rearrangement joins TRBV19 to TRBJ1-5; tentatively, D is TRBD1 (5 bases). There are 16 residues in the CDR3. Germline V gene sequence: CDR1 LNHDA, CDR2 SQIVND (reference sequence). V gave up 6 bases and J gave up 4 bases, with 19 bases separating them. Here the CDR3 reads CASRDLPRGFNQPQHF. DNA of the CDR3: TGTGCCAGTAGGGACCTCCCAAGGGGCTTTAATCAGCCCCAGCATTTT.

The count of this clone is one. The rearrangement links TRBV25-1 to TRBJ2-1, with D maybe TRBD2 (6 bases). Germline V gene sequence: CDR1 MGHDK, CDR2 SYGVNS. The CDR3 length is 15 residues. Deletions cut 3 bases from V and 4 bases from J, with 13 bases between. The CDR3 bases are TGTGCCAGCAGTGATTCAGGCGGGGATTACAATGAGCAGTTCTTC. It is translated as CASSDSGGDYNEQFF.